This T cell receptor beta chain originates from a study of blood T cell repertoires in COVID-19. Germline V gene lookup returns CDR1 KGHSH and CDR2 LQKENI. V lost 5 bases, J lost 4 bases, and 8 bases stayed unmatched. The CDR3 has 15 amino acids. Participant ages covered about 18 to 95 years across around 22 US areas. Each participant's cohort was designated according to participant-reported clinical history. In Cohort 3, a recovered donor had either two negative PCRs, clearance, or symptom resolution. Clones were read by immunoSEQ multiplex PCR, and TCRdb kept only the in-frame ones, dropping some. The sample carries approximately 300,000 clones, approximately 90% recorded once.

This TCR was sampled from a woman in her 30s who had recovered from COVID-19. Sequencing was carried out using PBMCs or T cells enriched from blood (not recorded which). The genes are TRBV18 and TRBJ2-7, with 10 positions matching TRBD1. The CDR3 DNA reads TGTGCCAGCTCATACGGACAGGGGGGGAGGTACGAGCAGTACTTC. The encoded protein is CASSYGQGGRYEQYF.